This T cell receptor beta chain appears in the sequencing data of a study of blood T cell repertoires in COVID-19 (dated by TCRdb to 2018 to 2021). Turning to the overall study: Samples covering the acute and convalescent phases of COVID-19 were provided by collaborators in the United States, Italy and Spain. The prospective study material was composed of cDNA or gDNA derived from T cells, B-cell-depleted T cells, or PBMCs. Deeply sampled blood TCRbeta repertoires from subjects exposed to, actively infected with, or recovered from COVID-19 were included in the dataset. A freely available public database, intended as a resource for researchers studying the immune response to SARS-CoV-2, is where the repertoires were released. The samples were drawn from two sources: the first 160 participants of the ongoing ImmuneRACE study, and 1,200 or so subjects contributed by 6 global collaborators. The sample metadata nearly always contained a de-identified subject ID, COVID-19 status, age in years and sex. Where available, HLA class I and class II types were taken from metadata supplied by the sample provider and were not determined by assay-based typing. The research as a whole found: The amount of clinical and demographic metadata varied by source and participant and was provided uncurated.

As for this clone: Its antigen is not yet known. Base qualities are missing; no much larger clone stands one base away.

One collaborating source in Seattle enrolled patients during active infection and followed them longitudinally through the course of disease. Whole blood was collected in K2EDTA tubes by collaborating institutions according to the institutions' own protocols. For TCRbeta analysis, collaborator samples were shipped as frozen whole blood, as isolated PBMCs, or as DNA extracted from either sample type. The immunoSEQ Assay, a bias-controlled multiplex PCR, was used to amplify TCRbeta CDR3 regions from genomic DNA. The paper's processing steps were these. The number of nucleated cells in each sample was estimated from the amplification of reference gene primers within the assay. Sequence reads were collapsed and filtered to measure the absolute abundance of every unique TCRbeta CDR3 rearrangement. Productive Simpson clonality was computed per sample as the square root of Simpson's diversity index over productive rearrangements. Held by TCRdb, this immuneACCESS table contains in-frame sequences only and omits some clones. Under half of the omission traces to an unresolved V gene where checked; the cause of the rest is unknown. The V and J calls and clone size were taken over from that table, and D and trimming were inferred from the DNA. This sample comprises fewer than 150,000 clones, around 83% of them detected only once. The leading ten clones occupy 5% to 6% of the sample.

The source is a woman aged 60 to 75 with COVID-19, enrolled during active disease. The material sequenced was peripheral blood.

The CDR3 has the sequence CASRDSGGAEETQYF. The sequenced DNA is TGCGCCAGCAGGGATAGCGGGGGGGCAGAAGAGACCCAGTACTTC. In this chain, TRBV5-1 is recombined with TRBJ2-5, with 11 bases aligning to TRBD2. Trimming takes 5 bases off V and 3 bases off J; junction bases not matched to a gene: 6. Counted from cysteine to phenylalanine, this CDR3 has 15 amino acids. Just the 45-base CDR3 DNA is kept, in frame starting at base 1. In the germline V gene, CDR1 corresponds to SGHRS and CDR2 to YFSETQ.